Presented here are 12 T cell receptor beta chains from one specimen sequenced in a study of cytomegalovirus exposure and HLA in healthy donors. Researchers ran the PCR with 60 Vbeta and 13 Jbeta primers. Assay used: immunoSEQ multiplex PCR; TCRdb lists only in-frame clones, some missing. There are some 130,000 clones in the sample; under 85% occur only once, and about 1.5% lies in the top ten. Source material: PBMCs. All receptors come from a boy aged 5-17 years in good health and CMV-seronegative.

The chain recombines TRBV5-4 with TRBJ2-7, with D possibly being TRBD1 (5 bases). Germline V lookup: CDR1 SGHNT, CDR2 YYREEE (reference sequence). This CDR3 has 15 amino acids. V dropped 0 bases and J dropped 7 bases, with 17 bases sitting between them. The CDR3 sequence is CASSLEGARFSEQYF. CDR3 nucleotides: TGTGCCAGCAGCTTGGAAGGGGCCCGATTCTCGGAGCAGTACTTC.

The chain uses TRBV7-3 and TRBJ2-1, with 9 nucleotides matching TRBD2. The CDR3 totals 17 residues. Germline V gene sequence: CDR1 SGHTA, CDR2 FQGTGA. V trimming: 1 base; J trimming: 1 base; junction bases outside the gene matches: 5. CDR3 protein: CASSLRYSGSSYNEQFF. The CDR3 DNA follows: TGTGCCAGCAGCTTAAGATATAGCGGGAGTTCCTACAATGAGCAGTTCTTC.

The chain joins TRBV2 to TRBJ1-5, with D hard to call. Trimming shortened V by 7 bases and J by 4 bases, and 8 bases separated the two germline ends. Per germline, CDR1 SNHLY and CDR2 FYNNEI. CDR3 length equals 12 residues. Written as DNA, the CDR3 is TGTGCCAGCAACCTAGATAATCAGCCCCAGCATTTT. This sequence encodes CASNLDNQPQHF.

This rearrangement joins TRBV7-9 to TRBJ1-2, with unresolved D. Trimming removed 5 bases at V and 4 bases at J, with 8 bases between. The CDR3 consists of 12 residues. Germline V gene lookup returns CDR1 SEHNR and CDR2 FQNEAQ (reference sequence). DNA of the CDR3: TGTGCCAGCAGCCCCTCCGGCTATGGCTACACCTTC. Translated, it gives CASSPSGYGYTF.

The chain recombines TRBV19 with TRBJ2-7, with 10 positions matching TRBD1. The V segment lost 5 bases and the J segment 2 bases; nucleotides outside the gene matches: 9. Germline V gene lookup returns CDR1 LNHDA and CDR2 SQIVND (reference sequence). The CDR3 runs 16 residues. CDR3 protein: CASSGGQGKVTYEQYF. The DNA for the CDR3 is TGTGCCAGTAGTGGGGGACAGGGGAAGGTTACCTACGAGCAGTACTTC.

V is TRBV4-2 and J is TRBJ1-5; D call uncertain. Per the germline V gene, CDR1 is LGHNA and CDR2 is YNFKEQ. This CDR3 is 15 amino acids long. V lost 3 bases to trimming and J lost 0 bases, with 9 bases between them. CDR3 in amino acids: CASSQAGYSNQPQHF. The CDR3 nucleotides read TGTGCCAGCAGCCAGGCAGGATATAGCAATCAGCCCCAGCATTTT.

The CDR3 sequence: CASSEARGGLEYF. The CDR3 nucleotides are TGTGCCAGCAGTGAAGCGCGTGGGGGCTTGGAGTACTTC. The genes are TRBV2 and TRBJ2-7; D is possibly TRBD1 (6 bases). V lost 0 bases and J lost 11, with 14 bases in between. The CDR3 is 13 amino acids. CDR1 and CDR2 from the germline V gene are SNHLY and FYNNEI.

This sequence joins TRBV6-5 and TRBJ2-5, with 10 bases matching TRBD2. The CDR3 loop spans 16 amino acids. The trim removed 0 bases at V and 5 bases at J, leaving 6 bases unmatched. CDR1 is MNHEY, CDR2 SVGAGI, per germline. CDR3 nucleotides: TGTGCCAGCAGTTACTCGAAGCGGGGGGGAGAGGAGACCCAGTACTTC. Protein: CASSYSKRGGEETQYF.

The CDR3: CASSLRQGVDTEAFF. In nucleotides, the CDR3 is TGTGCCAGCAGCTTAAGACAGGGGGTGGACACTGAAGCTTTCTTT. The V call is TRBV5-5, the J call TRBJ1-1; 9 positions match TRBD1. The CDR3 covers 15 residues. Unmatched junction bases numbered 5, after V lost 2 bases and J lost 3 bases. Germline CDR1 reads SGHKS; CDR2 reads YYEKEE (reference sequence).

This clone was recorded only once. This chain uses TRBV9 with TRBJ1-4; 7 bases are a match to TRBD1. J was trimmed by 8 bases and V by 3 bases; bases with no gene match: 7. Germline CDR1 and CDR2: SGDLS and YYNGEE. This CDR3 region has 14 residues. CDR3 residues: CASSADRVREKLFF. Written as DNA, the CDR3 is TGTGCCAGCAGCGCAGACAGGGTGAGGGAAAAACTGTTTTTT.

The chain uses TRBV7-9 and TRBJ1-4; weak D call: TRBD1 (5 bases). The CDR3 is 14 residues long. CDR1 is SEHNR and CDR2 is FQNEAQ in the germline V gene (reference sequence). V lost 2 bases to trimming and J lost 4 bases, with 8 bases between them. The CDR3 DNA reads TGTGCCAGCAGCTTACGACAGAATAATGAAAAACTGTTTTTT. Protein product: CASSLRQNNEKLFF.

The DNA for the CDR3 is TGTGCCAGCAGTGTCGAGAGGAACACTGAAGCTTTCTTT. Encoded protein: CASSVERNTEAFF. This sequence joins TRBV6-4 and TRBJ1-1; D is unresolved. Germline values: CDR1 MRHNA, CDR2 SNTAGT. Trimming removed 4 bases at V and 1 base at J, with 7 bases between. The CDR3 loop spans 13 amino acids.